Listed here are 2 T cell receptor beta chains from one sample, sequenced in a study of shared clonotypes between healthy human individuals. Only in-frame clones appear in the TCRdb table, and some are missing; sequencing was by immunoSEQ multiplex PCR. The data show 1 million to 1.3 million clones, 78% seen once. Sequencing input: memory CD4+ T cells from PBMCs. Subset specified: CD45RA-negative fraction. The receptors were gathered from a man younger than 35 in good health. Some clones in this sample may be carry-over from other donors' samples.

On this clone itself: A far larger clone is one base from this, pointing to a likely read error. V usage is TRBV5-1 and J usage is TRBJ1-2; 8 positions match TRBD1. CDR1 is SGHRS, CDR2 YFSETQ, per germline. Trimming at V came to 4 bases and at J to 2 bases, leaving 4 bases not matched to a gene. The CDR3 has 14 residues. CDR3: CASSQGQGNYGYTF. The DNA for the CDR3 is TGCGCCAGCAGCCAAGGACAGGGAAACTATGGCTACACCTTC.

Of note for this clone: The same CDR3 is also encoded by other DNA sequences in this sample. V gene TRBV6-5 combines with J gene TRBJ1-1; D gene unclear. Germline CDR1 MNHEY, CDR2 SVGAGI. V was pared by 2 bases and J by 5 bases, with 9 bases between. This CDR3 region has 13 residues. Written as DNA, the CDR3 is TGTGCCAGCAGTTACAACCGGGGTACTGAAGCTTTCTTT. Protein product: CASSYNRGTEAFF.